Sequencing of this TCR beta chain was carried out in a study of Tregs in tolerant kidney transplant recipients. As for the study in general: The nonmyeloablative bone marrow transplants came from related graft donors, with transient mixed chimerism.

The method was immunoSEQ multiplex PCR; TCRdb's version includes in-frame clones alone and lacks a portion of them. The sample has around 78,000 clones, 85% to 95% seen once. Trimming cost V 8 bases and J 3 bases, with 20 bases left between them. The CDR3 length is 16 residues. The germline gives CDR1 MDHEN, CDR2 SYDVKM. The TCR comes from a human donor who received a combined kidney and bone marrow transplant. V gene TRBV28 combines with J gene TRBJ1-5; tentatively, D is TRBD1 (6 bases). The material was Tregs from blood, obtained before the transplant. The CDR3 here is CASRPGQGSHNQPQHF. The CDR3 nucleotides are TGTGCCAGCCGGCCGGGACAAGGGAGCCACAATCAGCCCCAGCATTTT.